The 19 T cell receptor beta chains listed next were all sequenced from one sample in a study of T cells in Graves' hyperthyroidism and ophthalmopathy. RNA transcripts gave rise to amplified TCR beta CDR3 regions. The HTBI set primed first-round TCR CDR3 RT-PCR. MiXCR was run by TCRdb on the multiplex PCR reads, yielding one entry per CDR3 protein. This sample carries roughly 300,000 distinct CDR3 sequences, over 15% of them seen once, and the ten largest clones take about half. What was sequenced was blood. The receptors were sampled from a woman aged 45-65 years with Graves' hyperthyroidism.

This clonotype was counted ten times or more. This chain joins TRBV11-2 and TRBJ1-3; D is ambiguous. The CDR3 is 14 residues long. Looked up from germline, CDR1 is SGHAT and CDR2 is FQNNGV. Between the trimmed V and J ends, which lost 1 base and 4 bases, there was a span of 8 bases. CDR3 coding DNA: TGTGCCAGCAGCTTAGGCGCCAGCGGAAACACCATATATTTT. As protein: CASSLGASGNTIYF.

There are many counts of this clonotype. The V call is TRBV7-2, the J call TRBJ2-3; possibly TRBD1 or TRBD2 for D (5 bases each). There are 14 residues in the CDR3. Trimming stripped 2 bases from V and 6 bases from J, with 12 bases between. The germline CDR1 and CDR2 sequences are SGHTA and FQGNSA. CDR3 bases: TGTGCCAGCAGCTTACTAGGGGAGAAGGATACGCAGTATTTT. This gives the protein CASSLLGEKDTQYF.

This clonotype was detected many times. This chain uses TRBV2 with TRBJ2-1, with unresolved D. The CDR3 covers 13 residues. The V end lost 4 bases, the J end lost 5 bases, and 9 bases lay between the germline ends. CDR1 is SNHLY, CDR2 FYNNEI, per germline. The CDR3, as DNA: TGTGCCAGCAGTGGTAGCAGACACAATGAGCAGTTCTTC. The encoded protein is CASSGSRHNEQFF.

V is TRBV6-1 and J is TRBJ1-5; 11 bases fit TRBD1. The CDR3 loop spans 16 amino acids. Germline V gives CDR1 MNHNS, CDR2 SASEGT. Germline trimming cut 5 bases from V and 3 bases from J; bases unmatched to any gene: 6. CDR3: CASSPEDRGPNQPQHF. The CDR3 DNA follows: TGTGCCAGCAGTCCAGAGGACAGGGGGCCCAATCAGCCCCAGCATTTT.

V is TRBV5-4 and J is TRBJ2-7, with TRBD2 matching over 8 bases. The V gene end was trimmed by 3 bases and the J gene end by 3 bases; junction bases not matched to a gene: 2. Germline lookup yields CDR1 SGHNT and CDR2 YYREEE (reference sequence). The CDR3 length is 13 residues. As DNA, the CDR3 is TGTGCCAGCAGCTACGGGACTAGCTACGAGCAGTACTTC. Translated: CASSYGTSYEQYF.

This chain uses TRBV20-1 with TRBJ1-5, with TRBD1 matching over 9 bases. In germline, CDR1 is DFQATT, CDR2 SNEGSKA (reference sequence). The CDR3 covers 16 residues. Trimming cost V 6 bases and J 3 bases; bases outside gene matches: 12. The CDR3 loop reads CSARPVGTGFNQPQHF. The CDR3 nucleotides read TGCAGTGCCAGACCCGTCGGGACAGGGTTCAATCAGCCCCAGCATTTT.

The V gene is TRBV5-1, the J gene TRBJ2-3, with D possibly matching TRBD2 (7 bases). The ends were cut back, 1 base at V and 2 bases at J, with 14 bases in the middle. The CDR3 consists of 16 residues. Germline V gene lookup returns CDR1 SGHRS and CDR2 YFSETQ. The CDR3 DNA reads as TGCGCCAGCAGCTTGAGGGGGGGGGAATTCACAGATACGCAGTATTTT. Translation: CASSLRGGEFTDTQYF.

This clonotype was detected many times. The chain uses TRBV12-3 or TRBV12-4 and TRBJ1-2; maybe TRBD1 (6 bases). The CDR3 is made up of 14 amino acids. The V and J ends lost 5 bases and 2 bases respectively, with 12 bases between them. The CDR3, as DNA: TGTGCCAGCAGTCGTACAGGGCAGAACTATGGCTACACCTTC. Its protein product is CASSRTGQNYGYTF.

On this clonotype: Compared with germline, one end of the junction differs, possibly owing to a read error. The rearrangement links TRBV9 to TRBJ2-6, with D tentatively TRBD1 or TRBD2 (6 bases each). CDR1 is SGDLS and CDR2 is YYNGEE in the germline V gene. The CDR3 consists of 19 residues. CDR3 in DNA: TGTGCCAGCAGCGTAGGGGGGTCCGGGGGCGAGAATGGGGCCAACGTTCTGACTTTC. Amino acids: CASSVGGSGGENGANVLTF.

The chain combines TRBV19 with TRBJ1-6, with 8 bases matching TRBD1. Trimming removed 6 bases from V and 9 bases from J; junction bases left unmatched: 4. Per the germline V gene, CDR1 is LNHDA and CDR2 is SQIVND (reference sequence). The CDR3 has 13 residues. Written as DNA, the CDR3 is TGTGCCAGTAGCGACAGGGGCGGTTCACCCCTCCACTTT. Translated, it gives CASSDRGGSPLHF.

This clonotype was counted ten times or more. The chain carries TRBV11-2 and TRBJ2-7, with D tentatively TRBD2 (6 bases). The CDR3 totals 13 residues. CDR1 is SGHAT, CDR2 FQNNGV, per germline. Trimming shortened V by 5 bases and J by 3 bases, and 11 bases separated the two germline ends. The CDR3 DNA sequence: TGTGCCAGCAGCCCCCGGGGGATCTACGAGCAGTACTTC. Residues: CASSPRGIYEQYF.

A note on this clonotype: Possible read error: a much larger clone is one base away. The chain links TRBV6-5 to TRBJ2-6; a possible D gene is TRBD1 (6 bases). Germline V gene lookup returns CDR1 MNHEY and CDR2 SVGAGI. The CDR3 contains 16 residues. The DNA for the CDR3 is TGTGCCAGCAGTTATCAGGGGTATGACGGGGCCAACGTCCTGGCTTTC. Amino acids: CASSYQGYDGANVLAF.

This clonotype showed up many times. The chain recombines TRBV5-8 with TRBJ2-3; D perhaps matches TRBD2 (5 bases). CDR1 is SGHTS and CDR2 is YDEGEE in the germline V gene. V dropped 0 bases and J dropped 0 bases, with 11 bases sitting between them. This CDR3 contains 16 residues. CDR3 nucleotide sequence: TGTGCCAGCAGCTTGGGAGGGTTCAGGAGCACAGATACGCAGTATTTT. Amino acid sequence: CASSLGGFRSTDTQYF.

This clonotype appeared a few times. V usage is TRBV29-1 and J usage is TRBJ2-7, with D perhaps being TRBD1 or TRBD2 (6 bases each). This CDR3 is 14 amino acids long. The germline V and J ends were trimmed by 1 base and 5 bases, with 15 bases remaining between them. Per germline, CDR1 SQVTM and CDR2 ANQGSEA. CDR3 loop: CSVEGTGRLNEQYF. The CDR3 DNA sequence: TGCAGCGTTGAAGGAACAGGGAGGCTCAACGAGCAGTACTTC.

The rearrangement uses TRBV10-3 and TRBJ2-7; 7 bases match TRBD1. Germline V gives CDR1 ENHRY, CDR2 SYGVKD. V dropped 2 bases and J dropped 6; count of bases not matched to a gene: 1. The CDR3 spans 12 residues. The CDR3 spells CAISEDRAEQYF. The CDR3 region has the DNA TGTGCCATCAGTGAGGACAGGGCCGAGCAGTACTTC.

This clonotype was seen at least ten times. The chain has TRBV6-1 and TRBJ1-1; the match to TRBD1 covers 10 bases. Germline loops: CDR1 MNHNS, CDR2 SASEGT. The CDR3 has 12 residues. The V segment lost 6 bases and the J segment 10 bases; nucleotides outside the gene matches: 5. The CDR3 nucleotides are TGTGCCAGCAGCGAGGACAGGGGGACAGCTTTCTTT. Protein product: CASSEDRGTAFF.

V and J are TRBV3-1 and TRBJ2-2, with D possibly being TRBD2 (5 bases). V gave up 0 bases and J gave up 7 bases, with 15 bases separating them. From germline, CDR1 is LGHDT and CDR2 YNNKEL (reference sequence). This CDR3 has 16 amino acids. CDR3 sequence (DNA): TGTGCCAGCAGCCAAGATCCCAGGCCGGGGAACGGGGAGCTGTTTTTT. It is translated as CASSQDPRPGNGELFF.

This clonotype was counted at least ten times. This chain connects TRBV11-2 to TRBJ2-2; TRBD2 agrees at 7 bases. The germline V gene has CDR1 SGHAT and CDR2 FQNNGV. The CDR3 spans 14 residues. J was trimmed by 5 bases and V by 7 bases; bases with no gene match: 7. CDR3 sequence: CASTRGGRTGELFF. The CDR3 nucleotides are TGTGCCAGCACCCGGGGAGGGAGGACCGGGGAGCTGTTTTTT.

This clonotype turned up a few times. J is TRBJ2-3 and V is TRBV19, with 9 nucleotides matching TRBD1. CDR3 length: 18 residues. Germline assignment: CDR1 LNHDA and CDR2 SQIVND (reference sequence). J lost 1 base, V lost 5 bases, and 13 bases had no gene match. The CDR3 region is CASSSDPGQGEGTDTQYF. The CDR3 DNA follows: TGTGCCAGTAGTTCCGACCCGGGACAGGGTGAGGGCACAGATACGCAGTATTTT. The variable domain in full, completed from reference TRBV19 and TRBJ2-3, reads DGGITQSPKYLFRKEGQNVTLSCEQNLNHDAMYWYRQDPGQGLRLIYYSQIVNDFQKGDIAEGYSVSREKKESFPLTVTSAQKNPTAFYLCASSSDPGQGEGTDTQYFGPGTRLTVL.